Sequencing of this TCR beta chain was carried out in a study of blood T cell repertoires in COVID-19. Study as a whole: Sites in the United States, Italy and Spain provided acute and convalescent COVID-19 samples.

The J segment lost 4 bases and the V segment lost 3 bases, leaving 5 bases of the junction unmatched. The CDR3 has 14 amino acids. The germline CDR1 and CDR2 sequences are SGHAT and FQNNGV. Clones were read by immunoSEQ multiplex PCR, and TCRdb kept only the in-frame ones, dropping some. Among around 100,000 clones, roughly nine tenths were seen once, and the ten largest hold over 2%. The sequence derives from a man aged 50 to 60 with active COVID-19. The source material was peripheral blood. The chain uses TRBV11-2 and TRBJ1-1; TRBD1 agrees at 7 bases. This CDR3 reads CASSFRTGSTEAFF. The CDR3 nucleotides read TGTGCCAGCAGCTTCCGGACAGGTAGCACTGAAGCTTTCTTT.